The 24 T cell receptor beta chains below were found in one sample sequenced in a study of shared clonotypes between healthy human individuals. Measured with immunoSEQ multiplex PCR; TCRdb has only the in-frame clones, and not every one. The table lists approximately 710,000 clones, about 90% of them singletons. The material sequenced was memory CD8+ T cells from PBMCs. The subset was: CD45RO+ cells pooled with CCR7-negative TemRA cells. The origin of the receptors is a man aged 18 to 35 in good health. Some clones in this sample may be carry-over from other donors' samples.

This sequence joins TRBV4-2 and TRBJ1-1; D is undetermined. Looked up from germline, CDR1 is LGHNA and CDR2 is YNFKEQ. Deletions cut 7 bases from V and 1 base from J, with 13 bases between. The CDR3 loop spans 14 amino acids. CDR3 amino acids: CASKGENRNTEAFF. The CDR3 DNA reads as TGTGCCAGCAAGGGCGAGAATAGGAACACTGAAGCTTTCTTT.

CDR3 sequence reads: CASRLAGDRSDTQYF. The CDR3 DNA reads as TGTGCCAGCAGATTAGCGGGAGATCGCTCAGATACGCAGTATTTT. The genes are TRBV28 and TRBJ2-3; 9 bases fit TRBD2. The V and J ends lost 6 bases and 4 bases, in that order; junction bases with no gene match: 8. The CDR3 consists of 15 residues. Per the germline V gene, CDR1 is MDHEN and CDR2 is SYDVKM.

A word on this clone: Other DNA variants within this sample encode the same CDR3. V gene TRBV27 combines with J gene TRBJ2-7; D is possibly TRBD1 or TRBD2 (6 bases each). Trimming pared 6 bases from V and 0 bases from J, leaving 12 bases between. Germline-derived CDR1 and CDR2 are MNHEY and SMNVEV (reference sequence). The CDR3 is made up of 14 amino acids. Written as DNA, the CDR3 is TGTGCCAGCAGAAGGAGGGGGAGCTCCTACGAGCAGTACTTC. Residues: CASRRRGSSYEQYF.

Comment on this clone: Other DNA sequences in this sample translate to the same CDR3. The chain uses TRBV27 and TRBJ2-7; D gene unclear. The germline gives CDR1 MNHEY, CDR2 SMNVEV (reference sequence). CDR3 length: 11 amino acids. Trimming stripped 4 bases from V and 3 bases from J, with 4 bases between. The CDR3 loop is CASSSHYEQYF. DNA of the CDR3: TGTGCCAGCAGTTCTCACTACGAGCAGTACTTC.

The CDR3 sequence: CASSVTGVVDRYGYTF. The CDR3 DNA is TGTGCCAGCAGCGTGACAGGGGTAGTAGACCGTTATGGCTACACCTTC. The chain links TRBV9 to TRBJ1-2, with 8 positions matching TRBD1. The CDR3 is 16 residues long. Germline values: CDR1 SGDLS, CDR2 YYNGEE. The ends lost 2 bases at V and 5 bases at J; junction bases unmatched: 11.

With respect to this clone: This sample includes further DNA sequences coding for the same CDR3. The rearrangement joins TRBV6-5 to TRBJ2-5, with D perhaps TRBD2 (6 bases). The CDR3 runs 14 residues. V shed 2 bases and J shed 3 bases, with 10 bases lying between them. The germline V gene has CDR1 MNHEY and CDR2 SVGAGI. CDR3 region: CASSYGGTEETQYF. The CDR3 DNA is TGTGCCAGCAGTTACGGTGGGACTGAAGAGACCCAGTACTTC.

About this clone itself: Other DNA sequences from this sample encode an identical CDR3 as well. The rearrangement links TRBV28 to TRBJ1-1; no firm D call. Germline CDR1 reads MDHEN; CDR2 reads SYDVKM. The CDR3 contains 11 residues. Trimming removed 3 bases at V and 4 bases at J, with 3 bases between. CDR3 DNA: TGTGCCAGCAGTTTTAGCACTGAAGCTTTCTTT. This codes for CASSFSTEAFF.

The chain links TRBV27 to TRBJ2-1; D is possibly TRBD2 (5 bases). Germline CDR1 reads MNHEY; CDR2 reads SMNVEV (reference sequence). The CDR3 covers 14 residues. Trimming shortened V by 6 bases and J by 6 bases, and 15 bases separated the two germline ends. The CDR3 protein is CASSLAGSFNEQFF. As DNA, the CDR3 is TGTGCCAGCAGCCTTGCGGGTAGTTTCAATGAGCAGTTCTTC.

V gene TRBV7-6 combines with J gene TRBJ2-3, with 10 bases identical to TRBD2. The CDR3 consists of 16 residues. Germline trimming cut 2 bases from V and 6 bases from J; bases unmatched to any gene: 8. Germline-derived CDR1 and CDR2 are SGHVS and FNYEAQ. Written as DNA, the CDR3 is TGTGCCAGCAGCTTAAGGGTACTAGCGGGATCGGATACGCAGTATTTT. Its translation is CASSLRVLAGSDTQYF.

The V and J genes are TRBV28 and TRBJ1-6, with a tentative D call TRBD1 (5 bases). Germline V lookup: CDR1 MDHEN, CDR2 SYDVKM. V lost 4 bases and J 5 bases, leaving 12 bases between the germline ends. The CDR3 runs to 15 residues. The CDR3 here is CASSSPGTDNSPLHF. In DNA, the CDR3 is TGTGCCAGCAGTTCCCCCGGGACGGATAATTCACCCCTCCACTTT.

This rearrangement joins TRBV9 to TRBJ2-1; the match to TRBD2 covers 14 bases. CDR3 size: 17 residues. V gave up 2 bases and J gave up 5 bases; unmatched junction bases: 6. Germline CDR1 reads SGDLS; CDR2 reads YYNGEE. The CDR3 sequence is CASSVGTSGSPHNEQFF. The CDR3 nucleotides read TGTGCCAGCAGCGTGGGGACTAGCGGGAGTCCACACAATGAGCAGTTCTTC.

The gene calls are TRBV11-2 and TRBJ2-1, with TRBD2 identical over 10 bases. Trimming took 0 bases from V and 7 from J; bases not matched to a gene: 12. The CDR3 is 18 amino acids. Looked up from germline, CDR1 is SGHAT and CDR2 is FQNNGV. Here the CDR3 reads CASSLDRTSGPPRNEQFF. DNA for the CDR3: TGTGCCAGCAGCTTAGATCGGACTAGCGGACCCCCGCGGAATGAGCAGTTCTTC.

V and J are TRBV10-1 and TRBJ1-2, with D tentatively TRBD1 (5 bases). Germline loops: CDR1 WNHNN, CDR2 SYGVQD (reference sequence). With 10 bases removed from V and 4 bases from J, the gap between germline ends came to 25 bases. This CDR3 region has 16 residues. The CDR3 region is CAIKRREGPLGYGYTF. CDR3 nucleotide sequence: TGCGCCATCAAAAGACGGGAGGGGCCCCTTGGCTATGGCTACACCTTC.

The J gene is TRBJ2-1, the V gene TRBV2; D remains unclear. Trimming left V 3 bases short and J 8 bases short, with 5 bases between. The CDR3 contains 11 residues. Germline V gene data show CDR1 as SNHLY and CDR2 as FYNNEI. CDR3 amino acids: CASSDRHEQFF. Here the CDR3 DNA reads TGTGCCAGCAGTGACCGCCATGAGCAGTTCTTC.

The chain joins TRBV9 to TRBJ2-2; 11 bases agree with TRBD1. With 0 bases clipped from V and 4 bases from J, the junction kept 5 bases outside the gene matches. The CDR3 runs 17 residues. Germline CDR1 is SGDLS and CDR2 is YYNGEE. The CDR3 here is CASSVAGTGGSTGELFF. CDR3 sequence (DNA): TGTGCCAGCAGCGTAGCGGGGACAGGGGGTAGCACCGGGGAGCTGTTTTTT.

The rearrangement links TRBV9 to TRBJ1-3; D uncertain. The CDR3 extends over 13 amino acids. CDR1 SGDLS and CDR2 YYNGEE come from the germline V gene. V lost 0 bases to trimming and J lost 4 bases, with 5 bases between them. Here the CDR3 DNA reads TGTGCCAGCAGCGTAGGGTTCGGAAACACCATATATTTT. It is translated as CASSVGFGNTIYF.

V gene TRBV5-1 combines with J gene TRBJ2-1; 9 bases fit TRBD1. Trimming at V came to 5 bases and at J to 0 bases, leaving 12 bases not matched to a gene. The CDR3 is 18 amino acids. Germline CDR1 is SGHRS and CDR2 is YFSETQ. The CDR3 DNA sequence: TGCGCCAGCAGACAAGCTCCGGGACAGGGTGTCTCCTACAATGAGCAGTTCTTC. Translating gives CASRQAPGQGVSYNEQFF.

The chain links TRBV5-1 to TRBJ1-2; no reliable D call. Per the germline V gene, CDR1 is SGHRS and CDR2 is YFSETQ. V gave up 0 bases and J gave up 3 bases, with 12 bases separating them. The CDR3 sequence is 15 residues long. CDR3 DNA: TGCGCCAGCAGCTTGGAGATGGGAATTGACTATGGCTACACCTTC. Protein: CASSLEMGIDYGYTF.

The gene calls are TRBV27 and TRBJ1-2, with D maybe TRBD1 (6 bases). The CDR3 runs to 14 residues. The germline V gene has CDR1 MNHEY and CDR2 SMNVEV (reference sequence). The V and J ends lost 5 bases and 3 bases respectively, with 13 bases between them. The CDR3 DNA sequence: TGTGCCAGCAGTCTAAACAGGGAGGACTATGGCTACACCTTC. Its translation: CASSLNREDYGYTF.

The chain uses TRBV4-3 and TRBJ2-3; D uncertain. The ends were cut back, 3 bases at V and 5 bases at J, with 15 bases in the middle. Per the germline V gene, CDR1 is LGHNA and CDR2 is YSLEER. The CDR3 sequence is 15 residues long. The CDR3 spells CASSQTTSSVDTQYF. CDR3 DNA sequence: TGCGCCAGCAGCCAGACCACGAGCTCAGTAGATACGCAGTATTTT.

The chain couples TRBV2 to TRBJ2-6; 10 nucleotides align to TRBD1. V shed 6 bases and J 2 bases; nucleotides not matched to a gene: 7. The CDR3 loop spans 17 amino acids. The germline V gene has CDR1 SNHLY and CDR2 FYNNEI. The CDR3 DNA follows: TGTGCCAGCAGCCCGGGACAGGGGTTTCCTGGGGCCAACGTCCTGACTTTC. Its protein product is CASSPGQGFPGANVLTF.

CDR3: CASGTWTTNEKLFF. In nucleotides, the CDR3 is TGTGCCAGCGGAACGTGGACAACTAATGAAAAACTGTTTTTT. V and J are TRBV27 and TRBJ1-4; D is unresolved. V was pared by 8 bases and J by 0 bases, with 10 bases between. Looked up from germline, CDR1 is MNHEY and CDR2 is SMNVEV (reference sequence). This CDR3 is built from 14 residues. The whole variable domain, filled in from reference TRBV27 and TRBJ1-4, reads EAQVTQNPRYLITVTGKKLTVTCSQNMNHEYMSWYRQDPGLGLRQIYYSMNVEVTDKGDVPEGYKVSRKEKRNFPLILESPSPNQTSLYFCASGTWTTNEKLFFGSGTQLSVL.

The genes are TRBV11-2 and TRBJ2-4; D remains ambiguous. This CDR3 comprises 16 residues. Germline CDR1 is SGHAT and CDR2 is FQNNGV. Trimming took off 0 bases at V and 1 base at J, with 10 bases between the two ends. The CDR3 region is CASSLDVRTAKNIQYF. The CDR3 coding sequence is TGTGCCAGCAGCTTAGATGTCAGGACGGCCAAAAACATTCAGTACTTC.

This chain links TRBV6-1 with TRBJ2-5; 7 bases match TRBD1. CDR3 length equals 15 residues. J lost 5 bases, V lost 2 bases, and 8 bases had no gene match. Germline V lookup: CDR1 MNHNS, CDR2 SASEGT. The CDR3 DNA sequence: TGTGCCAGCAGTGAATATGACAGGGTGGGGGAGACCCAGTACTTC. This encodes CASSEYDRVGETQYF.